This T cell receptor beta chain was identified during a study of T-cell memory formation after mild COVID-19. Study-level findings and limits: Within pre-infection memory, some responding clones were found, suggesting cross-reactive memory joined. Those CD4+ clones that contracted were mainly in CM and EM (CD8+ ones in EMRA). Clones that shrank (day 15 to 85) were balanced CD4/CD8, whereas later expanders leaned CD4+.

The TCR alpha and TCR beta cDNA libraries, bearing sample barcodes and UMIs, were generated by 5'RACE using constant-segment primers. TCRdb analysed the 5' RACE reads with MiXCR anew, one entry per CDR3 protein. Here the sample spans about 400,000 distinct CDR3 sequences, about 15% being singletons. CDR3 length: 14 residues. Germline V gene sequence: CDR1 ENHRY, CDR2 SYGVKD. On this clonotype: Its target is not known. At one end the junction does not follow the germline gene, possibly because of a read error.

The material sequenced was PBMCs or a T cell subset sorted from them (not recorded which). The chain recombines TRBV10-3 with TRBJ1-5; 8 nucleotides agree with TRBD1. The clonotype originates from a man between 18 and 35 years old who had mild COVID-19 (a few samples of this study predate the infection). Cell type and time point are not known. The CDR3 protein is CATSGQGLDQPQHF. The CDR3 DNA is TGTGCCACCTCTGGACAGGGATTAGATCAGCCACAGCATTTT.